This T cell receptor beta chain is drawn from a study of T cell responses to AZD1222 COVID-19 vaccine. Overall study findings and caveats: Dominant CD4 TCR responses targeted spike regions 160-218 and 743-854. The study sampled repertoires only after the peak T cell response.

Clones were sequenced by immunoSEQ multiplex PCR, and TCRdb holds only the in-frame ones, with some missing. The sample consists of more than 90,000 clones, around nine tenths of them appearing once. V lost 3 bases and J lost 5, with 5 bases in between. Per the germline V gene, CDR1 is KGHDR and CDR2 is SFDVKD. This CDR3 contains 12 residues. With regard to this clone: What it recognizes is unknown.

This TCR was sampled from an adult who received the AZD1222 COVID-19 vaccine. The gene calls are TRBV24-1 and TRBJ2-3; no reliable D call. The sample here was peripheral blood, taken 28 days after the second AZD1222 dose. The CDR3 sequence is CATSDSLDTQYF. DNA of the CDR3: TGTGCCACCAGTGATAGTCTAGATACGCAGTATTTT.